The 29 T cell receptor beta chains listed next were all sequenced from one sample in a study of blood T cells in healthy people across ages. Sample-barcoded 5' priming and a J-beta primer mix drove a second PCR of about 7 to 11 cycles. TCRdb reprocessed the 5' RACE reads via MiXCR and lists one record per CDR3 protein. This table has 1.5 million to 2 million distinct CDR3 sequences, under 30% appearing once. The source material was blood. The receptors were sampled from a woman in her twenties or thirties in good health.

The sample holds many counts of this clonotype. The chain combines TRBV24-1 with TRBJ2-7; unclear D gene. This CDR3 has 13 residues. Trimming stripped 0 bases from V and 6 bases from J, with 8 bases between. The germline V gene has CDR1 KGHDR and CDR2 SFDVKD. For the CDR3, the DNA is TGTGCCACCAGTGATTTGAGCCAGACCGAGCAGTACTTC. It translates to CATSDLSQTEQYF.

The chain links TRBV20-1 to TRBJ2-2, with 7 nucleotides matching TRBD2. CDR3 length: 13 amino acids. Trimming cost V 6 bases and J 7 bases; bases outside gene matches: 8. Germline-derived CDR1 and CDR2 are DFQATT and SNEGSKA (reference sequence). The CDR3 coding sequence is TGCAGTGCGCGTAATCTAGCGGTCGGGGAGCTGTTTTTT. This sequence encodes CSARNLAVGELFF.

This clonotype was counted once. The CDR3 DNA reads as TGTGCCAGCAGGGGGACATTTTTAACTGAAGCTTTCTTT. Encoded protein: CASRGTFLTEAFF. J is TRBJ1-1 and V is TRBV2, with a possible D match to TRBD1 (6 bases). In germline, CDR1 is SNHLY, CDR2 FYNNEI. Trimming removed 6 bases at V and 5 bases at J, with 13 bases between. The CDR3 runs 13 residues.

This clonotype was counted a few times. V is TRBV20-1 and J is TRBJ2-7; D not certain. CDR1 is DFQATT and CDR2 is SNEGSKA in the germline V gene (reference sequence). The V and J ends lost 6 bases and 0 bases respectively, with 15 bases between them. The CDR3 is 14 residues long. CDR3: CSATFGERSYEQYF. CDR3 DNA sequence: TGCAGTGCCACGTTTGGGGAACGCTCCTACGAGCAGTACTTC.

This clonotype was seen many times. The V call is TRBV5-5, the J call TRBJ2-7, with a weak D call TRBD1 (6 bases). The CDR3 loop spans 17 amino acids. The germline CDR1 and CDR2 sequences are SGHKS and YYEKEE (reference sequence). V lost 0 bases and J lost 2, with 18 bases in between. In DNA form, the CDR3 reads TGTGCCAGCAGCTTGGCCTCTGGCAGGGGCCTTACCTACGAGCAGTACTTC. Its protein product is CASSLASGRGLTYEQYF.

The genes are TRBV5-1 and TRBJ1-2; TRBD1 agrees at 8 bases. The CDR3 is made up of 17 amino acids. CDR1 is SGHRS and CDR2 is YFSETQ in the germline V gene. Trimming cost V 4 bases and J 5 bases; bases outside gene matches: 16. Here the CDR3 reads CASSPEGRTGSDYGYTF. The CDR3 region has the DNA TGCGCCAGCAGCCCCGAAGGGCGGACAGGGTCAGATTATGGCTACACCTTC.

Points on this clonotype: At one end the junction does not follow the germline gene, possibly because of a read error. This rearrangement joins TRBV5-1 to TRBJ2-7, with D tentatively TRBD2 (6 bases). Germline CDR1 is SGHRS and CDR2 is YFSETQ. This CDR3 contains 15 residues. The CDR3, as DNA: TGCGCCAACAGCTTGGAGGCCGGGAGCTCCTACGAGCAGTACTTC. It is translated as CANSLEAGSSYEQYF.

A remark on this clonotype: At one end, the junction sequence differs from germline, possibly due to a read error. The rearrangement joins TRBV18 to TRBJ2-7; weak D call: TRBD1 (6 bases). Germline assignment: CDR1 KGHSH and CDR2 LQKENI. This CDR3 contains 15 residues. The CDR3 sequence is CASSRQSTGSNELYF. Here the CDR3 DNA reads TGTGCCAGCTCACGACAAAGTACAGGGTCTAACGAGCTGTACTTC.

J is TRBJ1-5 and V is TRBV20-1, with D maybe TRBD1 (5 bases). The germline CDR1 and CDR2 sequences are DFQATT and SNEGSKA (reference sequence). This CDR3 contains 17 residues. Trimming removed 0 bases at V and 4 bases at J, with 19 bases between. CDR3 loop: CSARDLGAHNTNQPQHF. The CDR3 DNA reads TGCAGTGCTAGAGATCTCGGGGCCCATAATACTAATCAGCCCCAGCATTTT.

The chain couples TRBV12-3 or TRBV12-4 to TRBJ2-1, with 10 positions matching TRBD2. Losses at the gene ends were 3 bases for V and 7 bases for J; bases not matched to a gene: 6. The CDR3 extends over 15 amino acids. CDR3 in amino acids: CASSFAGTSVNEQFF. Written as DNA, the CDR3 is TGTGCCAGCAGTTTCGCCGGGACTAGCGTTAATGAGCAGTTCTTC.

This clonotype was seen repeatedly, ten times or more. The chain employs TRBV27 and TRBJ1-2; D possibly corresponds to TRBD1 (5 bases). The germline gives CDR1 MNHEY, CDR2 SMNVEV (reference sequence). The CDR3 is made up of 13 amino acids. V shed 7 bases and J shed 4 bases, with 13 bases lying between them. The CDR3 here is CASKSGPGYGYTF. The CDR3 nucleotides are TGTGCCAGCAAATCGGGACCGGGCTATGGCTACACCTTC.

This chain's CDR3 is CASSQMEDRETQYF. CDR3 DNA: TGCGCCAGCAGCCAGATGGAGGATCGGGAGACCCAGTACTTC. The V gene is TRBV4-1, the J gene TRBJ2-5; weak D call: TRBD2 (5 bases). CDR1 and CDR2 from the germline V gene are MGHRA and YSYEKL. V was clipped by 3 bases and J by 5 bases, with 13 bases between them. CDR3 size: 14 residues.

This chain links TRBV2 with TRBJ2-1; no reliable D call. The CDR3 is 13 amino acids. Trimming took off 7 bases at V and 9 bases at J, with 16 bases between the two ends. Germline CDR1 is SNHLY and CDR2 is FYNNEI. The CDR3 nucleotides are TGTGCCAGCAAACGTCTTACCCTCGGTGAGCAGTTCTTC. Its protein product is CASKRLTLGEQFF.

The chain employs TRBV7-3 and TRBJ2-7; 9 bases match TRBD2. This CDR3 spans 15 amino acids. The J segment lost 3 bases and the V segment lost 5 bases, leaving 8 bases of the junction unmatched. CDR1 SGHTA and CDR2 FQGTGA come from the germline V gene. CDR3 loop: CASSPTGLADYEQYF. DNA of the CDR3: TGTGCCAGCAGCCCAACGGGACTAGCCGACTACGAGCAGTACTTC.

A single count supports this clonotype. A much bigger clone sits one base away, suggesting this may be a read error. The chain joins TRBV29-1 to TRBJ2-7; tentative D call: TRBD1 (6 bases). Germline CDR1 is SQVTM and CDR2 is ANQGSEA. This CDR3 is built from 13 residues. Between the trimmed V and J ends, which lost 3 bases and 6 bases, there was a span of 15 bases. The DNA of the CDR3 is TGCAGCGTTGAGGGGGACACGGATGGCGAGCAGTACTTC. This translates into CSVEGDTDGEQYF.

As for this clonotype: Possible read error: a much larger clone is one base away. The CDR3 does not close with the conserved phenylalanine or tryptophan, likely indicating a read error. The chain combines TRBV6-2 or TRBV6-3 with TRBJ2-7; a weak D match, TRBD2 (6 bases). Germline assignment: CDR1 MNHEY and CDR2 SVGEGT. The CDR3 extends over 15 amino acids. V was clipped by 8 bases and J by 4 bases, with 21 bases between them. The CDR3 region has the DNA TGTGCCAGCCGAAAGGAAGTAATAGCGGCGTACGAGCAGTACTGC. Residues: CASRKEVIAAYEQYC.

This clonotype was seen a handful of times. This rearrangement joins TRBV28 to TRBJ1-5, with a weak D call TRBD1 (6 bases). The CDR3 runs 14 residues. Germline CDR1 and CDR2: MDHEN and SYDVKM. V was clipped by 7 bases and J by 1 base, with 11 bases between them. CDR3 bases: TGTGCCAGCACCGGAGGGGGGAGCAATCAGCCCCAGCATTTT. Translation gives CASTGGGSNQPQHF.

The CDR3 bases are TGTGCCAGCACCCGAAGCGGGCCGTCCACCGGGGAGCTGTTTTTT. This encodes CASTRSGPSTGELFF. V gene TRBV27 combines with J gene TRBJ2-2; tentative D call: TRBD2 (6 bases). Germline values: CDR1 MNHEY, CDR2 SMNVEV (reference sequence). The V and J ends lost 7 bases and 4 bases respectively, with 16 bases between them. The CDR3 runs 15 residues.

The chain is built from TRBV6-6 and TRBJ2-5; D is uncertain. CDR3 length equals 14 residues. CDR1 MNHNY and CDR2 SVGAGI come from the germline V gene (reference sequence). V gave up 5 bases and J gave up 3 bases, with 13 bases separating them. The DNA for the CDR3 is TGTGCCAGCAGTGACCCTCCCCGGAAAGAGACCCAGTACTTC. It yields the protein CASSDPPRKETQYF.

This clonotype was seen many times. The chain recombines TRBV10-2 with TRBJ2-4, with D possibly TRBD1 on 5 matching bases. The length of the CDR3 is 14 residues. V was clipped by 2 bases and J by 5 bases, with 10 bases between them. Germline CDR1 is WSHSY and CDR2 is SAAADI. The CDR3 reads CASSEATGENIQYF. CDR3 DNA sequence: TGCGCCAGCAGTGAGGCAACAGGAGAAAACATTCAGTACTTC.

This clonotype was recorded a few times. The V and J genes are TRBV20-1 and TRBJ2-1; 9 nucleotides align to TRBD1. The CDR3 extends over 15 amino acids. Germline values: CDR1 DFQATT, CDR2 SNEGSKA (reference sequence). The V and J ends lost 0 bases and 8 bases, in that order; junction bases with no gene match: 8. The CDR3 DNA reads as TGCAGTGCTAGAGACCCCACAGGGGGCTTAGATGAGCAGTTCTTC. Translating gives CSARDPTGGLDEQFF.

The genes are TRBV10-3 and TRBJ1-1; D unclear. Germline V lookup: CDR1 ENHRY, CDR2 SYGVKD. The CDR3 extends over 13 amino acids. Deletions cut 11 bases from V and 1 base from J, with 14 bases between. The CDR3 loop reads CAVTLTGNTEAFF. For the CDR3, the DNA is TGTGCCGTCACCTTGACGGGGAACACTGAAGCTTTCTTT.

The chain uses TRBV5-1 and TRBJ1-1; D gene unclear. The CDR3 has 13 amino acids. V lost 0 bases and J 4 bases, leaving 7 bases between the germline ends. CDR1 and CDR2 (germline): SGHRS, YFSETQ. For the CDR3, the DNA is TGCGCCAGCAGCTTGGTCGAGGTCACTGAAGCTTTCTTT. As protein: CASSLVEVTEAFF.

This clonotype was counted between two and nine times. The chain recombines TRBV5-1 with TRBJ2-1; D call uncertain. The germline V and J ends were trimmed by 0 bases and 8 bases, with 9 bases remaining between them. CDR3 size: 13 residues. CDR1 and CDR2 from the germline V gene are SGHRS and YFSETQ. CDR3 bases: TGCGCCAGCAGCTTGGCCGGAAGCTATGAGCAGTTCTTC. Translating gives CASSLAGSYEQFF.

In this sample, this clonotype turned up a few times. V gene TRBV7-2 combines with J gene TRBJ2-7, with TRBD2 matching over 10 bases. Losses at the gene ends were 4 bases for V and 3 bases for J; bases not matched to a gene: 9. Looked up from germline, CDR1 is SGHTA and CDR2 is FQGNSA. This CDR3 is built from 16 residues. The CDR3 spells CASSSTRTSGRYEQYF. DNA for the CDR3: TGTGCCAGCAGCTCCACGCGGACTAGCGGACGCTACGAGCAGTACTTC.

This clonotype was detected many times. CDR3 loop: CASSRQGGNEQFF. The CDR3 DNA follows: TGTGCCAGCAGTAGACAGGGTGGCAATGAGCAGTTCTTC. The V and J genes are TRBV6-6 and TRBJ2-1, with 7 bases aligning to TRBD1. Per the germline V gene, CDR1 is MNHNY and CDR2 is SVGAGI (reference sequence). V was pared by 5 bases and J by 6 bases, with 4 bases of the junction left unmatched. The CDR3 sequence is 13 residues long.

V and J are TRBV3-1 and TRBJ1-2, with D perhaps matching TRBD1 (5 bases). The CDR3 has 15 amino acids. Germline V gives CDR1 LGHDT, CDR2 YNNKEL (reference sequence). The V gene lost 4 bases and the J gene lost 3 bases, with 15 bases spanning the gap. CDR3: CASSLRGTADYGYTF. The CDR3 nucleotides read TGTGCCAGCAGCCTCAGAGGGACGGCGGACTATGGCTACACCTTC.

The sample holds a few counts of this clonotype. This chain links TRBV20-1 with TRBJ1-6; no clear D. Germline lookup yields CDR1 DFQATT and CDR2 SNEGSKA (reference sequence). CDR3 length: 16 amino acids. With 0 bases removed from V and 4 bases from J, the gap between germline ends came to 13 bases. The CDR3 loop is CSARDNRLAYNSPLHF. In DNA, the CDR3 is TGCAGTGCTAGAGATAACAGATTGGCGTATAATTCACCCCTCCACTTT.

CDR3 amino acids: CASSWTVDGGQFF. The CDR3 DNA sequence: TGTGCCAGCAGCTGGACTGTGGATGGTGGGCAGTTCTTC. The rearrangement links TRBV5-5 to TRBJ2-1; possible D gene TRBD2, 5 bases. This CDR3 region has 13 residues. V was clipped by 3 bases and J by 12 bases, with 16 bases between them. Germline assignment: CDR1 SGHKS and CDR2 YYEKEE (reference sequence). The full variable domain, with the rest looked up from reference TRBV5-5 and TRBJ2-1, is DAGVTQSPTHLIKTRGQQVTLRCSPISGHKSVSWYQQVLGQGPQFIFQYYEKEERGRGNFPDRFSARQFPNYSSELNVNALLLGDSALYLCASSWTVDGGQFFGPGTRLTVL.